This T cell receptor (beta chain) emerged from a study of OX40 agonist ivuxolimab in advanced cancers. Turning to the study itself: A mean age of about 59 years, range roughly 20 to 90, was recorded, and approximately 85% were male. Partial response was recorded in three patients: one hepatocellular carcinoma and two cutaneous melanoma cases.

Generated by immunoSEQ multiplex PCR, the TCRdb table keeps only in-frame clones and is missing some. Of 45,000 to 65,000 clones listed, approximately 87% were seen once; the top ten hold around 6.9%. Autoimmune disease history or systemic immunosuppression led to patients being barred. In germline, CDR1 is LNHDA, CDR2 SQIVND (reference sequence). V shed 3 bases and J shed 3 bases, with 14 bases lying between them. The length of the CDR3 is 15 residues. The rearrangement uses TRBV19 and TRBJ1-2, with a possible D match to TRBD1 (5 bases). This TCR was sampled from an adult with an advanced solid tumor such as melanoma, head and neck, liver or kidney cancer. Sequencing used CD4+ or CD8+ T cells sorted from blood, obtained in a trial of the OX40 agonist ivuxolimab. For the CDR3, the DNA is TGTGCCAGTAGTATGAGGACACCTGGTGACTATGGCTACACCTTC. This translates into CASSMRTPGDYGYTF.